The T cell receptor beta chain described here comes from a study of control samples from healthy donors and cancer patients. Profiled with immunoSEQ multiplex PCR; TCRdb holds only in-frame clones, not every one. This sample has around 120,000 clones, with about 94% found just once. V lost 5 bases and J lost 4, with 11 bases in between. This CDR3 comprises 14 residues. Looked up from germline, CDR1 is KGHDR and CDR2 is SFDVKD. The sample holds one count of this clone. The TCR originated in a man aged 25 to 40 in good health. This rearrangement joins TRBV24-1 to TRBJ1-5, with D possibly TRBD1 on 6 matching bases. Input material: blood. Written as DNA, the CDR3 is TGTGCCACCAGTGCGAACAGGGTTAATCAGCCCCAGCATTTT. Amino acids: CATSANRVNQPQHF.